The T cell receptor (beta chain) under discussion was sequenced for a study of blood T cell repertoires in COVID-19. About the study: The study drew acute and convalescent COVID-19 samples from the United States, Italy and Spain. Sources were T cells, B-cell-depleted T cells, or PBMCs; the material itself was cDNA or gDNA.

This clone was picked up one time. How the authors handled the data: For nucleated cells, counts were estimated from reference gene primer amplification. Repertoires were generated with immunoSEQ multiplex PCR, while TCRdb's copy carries only in-frame clones and drops some. That table supplies the V and J calls and clone size; D and trimming were determined from the DNA. The sample has 150,000 to 200,000 clones; approximately 87% are singletons. The Seattle patients, enrolled during active infection, were followed longitudinally. The CDR3 runs 12 residues. V gave up 4 bases and J gave up 2 bases, with 6 bases separating them. Germline CDR1 is SGHDN and CDR2 is FVKESK.

V gene TRBV14 combines with J gene TRBJ2-7; D remains unclear. This TCR was sampled from an older woman with COVID-19, enrolled during active disease. The sample taken for sequencing was peripheral blood. As DNA, the CDR3 is TGTGCCAGCAGCCCCGGAGCCTACGAGCAGTACTTC. This translates into CASSPGAYEQYF.